Described below is a single TCR beta chain sequence and its context. What it recognizes is unknown. V dropped 5 bases and J dropped 3 bases, with 13 bases sitting between them. This CDR3 has 15 amino acids. CDR1 is MNHEY and CDR2 is SMNVEV in the germline V gene (reference sequence). 13 Jbeta primers and 60 Vbeta primers were used for the PCR. Generated by immunoSEQ multiplex PCR, the TCRdb table keeps only in-frame clones and is missing some. The sample gives fewer than 60,000 clones, approximately 84% of which show up once; 2.5% to 3% is in the top ten. This entry comes from a study of cytomegalovirus exposure and HLA in healthy donors. Study-level points and caveats: Sequencing artifact likely explains a cluster of highly shared sequence variants. TRBV6-2, TRBV6-3 and other indistinguishable V segments were excluded. Being productive about 90% or about 30% of the time was typical of most TCR beta V segments in an earlier analysis.

V is TRBV27 and J is TRBJ1-4; D is unclear. The receptor was derived from a man aged 50 or older in good health and CMV-seronegative. Specimen: PBMCs. The CDR3 DNA sequence: TGTGCCAGCAGTCGTTCGTACGCGGCTAATGAAAAACTGTTTTTT. It codes for CASSRSYAANEKLFF.